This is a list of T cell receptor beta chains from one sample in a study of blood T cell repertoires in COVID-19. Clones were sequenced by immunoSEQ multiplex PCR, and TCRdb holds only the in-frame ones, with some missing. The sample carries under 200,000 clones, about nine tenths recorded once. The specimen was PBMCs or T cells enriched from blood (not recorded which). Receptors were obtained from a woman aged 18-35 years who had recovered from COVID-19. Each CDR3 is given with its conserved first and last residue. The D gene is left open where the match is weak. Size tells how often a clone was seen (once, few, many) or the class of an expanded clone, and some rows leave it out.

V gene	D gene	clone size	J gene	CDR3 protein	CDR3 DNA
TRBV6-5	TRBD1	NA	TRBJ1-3	CASSLTGRDTIYF	TGTGCCAGCAGTCTGACAGGGAGAGACACCATATATTTT
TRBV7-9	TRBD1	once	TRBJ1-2	CASSLVPGGYGYTF	TGTGCCAGCAGCTTAGTTCCAGGGGGCTATGGCTACACCTTC
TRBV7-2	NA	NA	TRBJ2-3	CASSLLGLDTQYF	TGTGCCAGCAGCTTACTCGGGTTAGATACGCAGTATTTT
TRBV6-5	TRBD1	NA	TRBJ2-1	CATTGQSYNEQFF	TGTGCCACTACGGGACAGTCCTACAATGAGCAGTTCTTC
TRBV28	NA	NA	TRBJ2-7	CASSLFTGYEQYF	TGTGCCAGCAGTTTATTTACGGGATACGAGCAGTACTTC
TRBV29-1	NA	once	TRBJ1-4	CSGGNYEKLFF	TGCAGCGGAGGCAATTACGAAAAACTGTTTTTT
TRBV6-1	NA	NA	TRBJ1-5	CASSASVLGGLNQPQHF	TGTGCCAGCAGTGCATCCGTACTGGGGGGGCTAAATCAGCCCCAGCATTTT
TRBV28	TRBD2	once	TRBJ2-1	CASFESGRYNEQFF	TGTGCCAGCTTCGAAAGCGGGAGATACAATGAGCAGTTCTTC
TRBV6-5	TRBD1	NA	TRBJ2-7	CAHPAGGFYEQYF	TGTGCCCACCCCGCAGGGGGCTTCTACGAGCAGTACTTC
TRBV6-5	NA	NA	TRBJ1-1	CASSYGGSPEAFF	TGTGCCAGCAGTTACGGGGGCAGCCCTGAAGCTTTCTTT
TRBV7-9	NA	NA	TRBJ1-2	CASQTRVPAPGGYTF	TGTGCCAGCCAGACTAGGGTTCCTGCTCCTGGCGGCTACACCTTC
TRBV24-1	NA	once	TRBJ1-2	CATSDSGTNYGYTF	TGTGCCACCAGTGATTCCGGGACTAACTATGGCTACACCTTC
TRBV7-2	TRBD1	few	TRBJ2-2	CASSSRRQGAGGELFF	TGTGCCAGCAGCTCTAGACGGCAGGGGGCAGGCGGGGAGCTGTTTTTT
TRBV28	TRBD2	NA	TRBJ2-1	CASGLAGVSGEQFF	TGTGCCAGCGGACTAGCGGGAGTTTCTGGTGAGCAGTTCTTC
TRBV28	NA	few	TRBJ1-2	CASSFFGAEGYTF	TGTGCCAGCAGTTTTTTCGGCGCGGAGGGCTACACCTTC
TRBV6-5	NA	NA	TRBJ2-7	CASSRDNLYEQYF	TGTGCCAGCAGTCGTGACAACCTCTACGAGCAGTACTTC
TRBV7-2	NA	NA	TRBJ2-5	CASSLEGGPETQYF	TGTGCCAGCAGCTTAGAAGGAGGGCCAGAGACCCAGTACTTC
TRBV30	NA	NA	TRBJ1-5	CAWSVRAKGDNQPQHF	TGTGCCTGGAGTGTACGGGCTAAAGGGGATAATCAGCCCCAGCATTTT
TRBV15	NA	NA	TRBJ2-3	CATSRGKGMDTQYF	TGTGCCACCAGCAGAGGCAAGGGGATGGATACGCAGTATTTT
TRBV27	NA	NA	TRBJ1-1	CASSSWTTGNTEAFF	TGTGCCAGCAGTTCATGGACGACAGGGAACACTGAAGCTTTCTTT
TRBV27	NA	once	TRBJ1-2	CASSSNGQFSTFYGYTF	TGTGCCAGCAGTTCGAACGGACAGTTCTCAACCTTCTATGGCTACACCTTC
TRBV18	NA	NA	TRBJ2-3	CASSPDAGDTQYF	TGTGCCAGCTCACCCGACGCAGGAGATACGCAGTATTTT
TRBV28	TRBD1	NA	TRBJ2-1	CASSLYRQGKDEQFF	TGTGCCAGCAGTTTATATCGACAGGGGAAAGATGAGCAGTTCTTC
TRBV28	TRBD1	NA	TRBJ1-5	CASSGNDREDQPQHF	TGTGCCAGCAGTGGCAATGACAGGGAGGATCAGCCCCAGCATTTT
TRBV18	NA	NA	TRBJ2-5	CASSPPGSLRGLGEGAQYF	TGTGCCAGCTCACCACCTGGCTCGCTGCGGGGCCTAGGGGAAGGGGCCCAGTACTTC
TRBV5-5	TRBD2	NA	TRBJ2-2	CASSLFSLRARRRGEELFF	TGTGCCAGCAGCTTGTTCTCCCTGAGAGCTCGTAGGCGGGGGGAAGAGCTGTTTTTT
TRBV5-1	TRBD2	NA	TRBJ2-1	CASSLKGLGPPNEQFF	TGCGCCAGCAGCTTAAAGGGACTAGGCCCCCCCAATGAGCAGTTCTTC
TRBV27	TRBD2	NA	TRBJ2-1	CASGHTSGVYNEQFF	TGTGCCAGCGGTCACACTAGCGGAGTTTACAATGAGCAGTTCTTC
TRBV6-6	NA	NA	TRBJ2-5	CASSPFAGPQETQYF	TGTGCCAGCAGTCCTTTTGCGGGTCCCCAAGAGACCCAGTACTTC
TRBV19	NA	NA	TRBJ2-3	CASSLRWGGTAITDTQYF	TGTGCCAGTAGTCTTCGGTGGGGCGGGACCGCGATCACAGATACGCAGTATTTT
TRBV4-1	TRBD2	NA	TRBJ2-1	CASSQGRAGAYNEQFF	TGCGCCAGCAGCCAAGGAAGAGCGGGAGCCTACAATGAGCAGTTCTTC
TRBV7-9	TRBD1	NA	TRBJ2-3	CASSLPRDSWTDTQYF	TGTGCCAGCAGCTTACCCCGGGACAGTTGGACAGATACGCAGTATTTT
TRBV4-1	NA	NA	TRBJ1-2	CASSQAATGNYGYTF	TGCGCCAGCAGCCAAGCGGCTACAGGGAACTATGGCTACACCTTC
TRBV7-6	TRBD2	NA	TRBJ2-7	CASSLVSGRAVEQYF	TGTGCCAGCAGCTTAGTTAGCGGGAGGGCCGTCGAGCAGTACTTC
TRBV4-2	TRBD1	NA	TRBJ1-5	CASSQVTGAQPQHF	TGTGCCAGCAGCCAAGTAACAGGGGCTCAGCCCCAGCATTTT
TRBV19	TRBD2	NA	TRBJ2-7	CASSIALGLLYEQYF	TGTGCCAGTAGTATAGCTCTGGGACTACTCTACGAGCAGTACTTC
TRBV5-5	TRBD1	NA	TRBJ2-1	CASSSGDRGAGDEQFF	TGTGCCAGCAGCTCGGGAGACAGGGGAGCGGGCGATGAGCAGTTCTTC
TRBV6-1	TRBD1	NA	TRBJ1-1	CASSETGVNTEAFF	TGTGCCAGCAGTGAGACAGGGGTGAACACTGAAGCTTTCTTT
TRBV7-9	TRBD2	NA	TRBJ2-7	CASSIGLAGQYSYEQYF	TGTGCCAGCAGTATAGGACTAGCGGGCCAATACTCCTACGAGCAGTACTTC
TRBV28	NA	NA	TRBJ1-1	CASRGGLYTEAFF	TGTGCCAGCAGGGGGGGATTGTACACTGAAGCTTTCTTT
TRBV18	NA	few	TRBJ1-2	CASSPPAGLADGYTF	TGTGCCAGCTCACCACCGGCAGGGCTGGCAGATGGCTACACCTTC
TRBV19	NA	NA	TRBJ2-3	CATLSTDTQYF	TGTGCCACCCTATCCACAGATACGCAGTATTTT
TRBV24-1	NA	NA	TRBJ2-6	CATSAGGANVLTF	TGTGCCACCAGTGCAGGGGGGGCCAACGTCCTGACTTTC
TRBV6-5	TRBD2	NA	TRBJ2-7	CASTSAGVYEQYF	TGTGCCAGCACCTCAGCGGGAGTCTACGAGCAGTACTTC
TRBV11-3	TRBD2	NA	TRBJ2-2	CASSPKSGRNTGELFF	TGTGCCAGCAGCCCGAAAAGCGGGAGGAACACCGGGGAGCTGTTTTTT
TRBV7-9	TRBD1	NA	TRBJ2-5	CASSPRTGGPGTQYF	TGTGCCAGCAGCCCTCGGACAGGGGGGCCCGGGACCCAGTACTTC
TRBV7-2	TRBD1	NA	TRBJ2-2	CASSQGQGTGELFF	TGTGCCAGCAGCCAGGGACAGGGTACCGGGGAGCTGTTTTTT
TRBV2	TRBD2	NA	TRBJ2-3	CASSDPGARREKTDTQYF	TGTGCCAGCAGTGATCCCGGGGCGAGGCGGGAGAAGACAGATACGCAGTATTTT
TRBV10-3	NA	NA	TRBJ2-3	CAIRGAFNTDTQYF	TGTGCCATCAGGGGGGCGTTTAACACAGATACGCAGTATTTT
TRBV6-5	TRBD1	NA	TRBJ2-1	CASSRTGYNEQFF	TGTGCCAGCAGTAGGACAGGTTACAATGAGCAGTTCTTC
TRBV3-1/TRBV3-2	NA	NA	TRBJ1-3	CASSQGLLGPGNTIYF	TGTGCCAGCAGCCAAGGTCTCCTTGGGCCTGGAAACACCATATATTTT
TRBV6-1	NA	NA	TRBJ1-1	CASSERRGGVNTEAFF	TGTGCCAGCAGTGAACGTCGGGGGGGGGTGAACACTGAAGCTTTCTTT
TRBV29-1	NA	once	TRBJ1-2	CSVEPHRDDYGYTF	TGCAGCGTTGAGCCCCACAGGGATGACTATGGCTACACCTTC
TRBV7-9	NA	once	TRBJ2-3	CASTAPGWGRDTQYF	TGTGCCAGCACCGCCCCCGGGTGGGGGCGGGATACGCAGTATTTT
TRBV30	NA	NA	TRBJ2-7	CAWSVLSRLYF	TGTGCCTGGAGTGTACTGTCCAGACTGTACTTC
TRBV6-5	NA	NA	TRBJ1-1	CATRRSGGEAFF	TGTGCCACCAGAAGATCGGGAGGGGAGGCTTTCTTT
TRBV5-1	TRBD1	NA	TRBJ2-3	CASSRDRGPTDTQYF	TGCGCCAGCAGCCGGGACAGGGGTCCCACAGATACGCAGTATTTT